This note documents a single TCR beta chain sequence. This entry belongs to a study of blood T cell repertoires in COVID-19. Germline V gene lookup returns CDR1 SGHNT and CDR2 YENEEA. Between the trimmed V and J ends, which lost 1 base and 7 bases, there was a span of 5 bases. The CDR3 is 12 amino acids. Some clones are missing from TCRdb's copy, which holds only in-frame ones; the method was immunoSEQ multiplex PCR. Counted here are some 250,000 clones, 70% to 90% occurring once; the ten biggest clones make up 1.9%. The receptor was isolated from a woman aged 50 to 60 who had recovered from COVID-19. This chain connects TRBV11-3 to TRBJ2-1; unclear D gene. Sequenced sample: PBMCs or T cells enriched from blood (not recorded which). CDR3 in amino acids: CASSLAGNEQFF. The CDR3 coding sequence is TGTGCCAGCAGCTTAGCGGGTAATGAGCAGTTCTTC.